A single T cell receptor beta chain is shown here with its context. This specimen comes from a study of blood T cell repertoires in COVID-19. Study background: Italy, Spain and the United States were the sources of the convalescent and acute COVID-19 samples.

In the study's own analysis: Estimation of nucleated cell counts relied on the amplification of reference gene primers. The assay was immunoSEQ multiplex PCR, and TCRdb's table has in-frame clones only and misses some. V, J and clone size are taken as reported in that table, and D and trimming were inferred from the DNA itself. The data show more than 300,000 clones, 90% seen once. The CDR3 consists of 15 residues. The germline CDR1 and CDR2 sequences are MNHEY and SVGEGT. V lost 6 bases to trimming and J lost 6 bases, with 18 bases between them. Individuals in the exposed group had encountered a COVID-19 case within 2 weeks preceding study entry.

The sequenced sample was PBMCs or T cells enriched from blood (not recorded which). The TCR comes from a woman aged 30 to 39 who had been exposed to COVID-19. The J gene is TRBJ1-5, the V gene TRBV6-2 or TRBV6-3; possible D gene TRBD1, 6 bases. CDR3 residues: CASSHPAGAVQPQHF. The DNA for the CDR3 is TGTGCCAGCAGCCACCCGGCAGGGGCTGTTCAGCCCCAGCATTTT.